The rows below give T cell receptor beta chains drawn from one sample of a study of blood T cell repertoires in COVID-19. Clones were sequenced by immunoSEQ multiplex PCR, and TCRdb holds only the in-frame ones, with some missing. The sample shows over 55,000 clones, about 89% of them seen only once. Sequenced material: peripheral blood. These receptors were taken from a man in his fifties with active COVID-19. Both conserved end residues are part of each CDR3. The D gene is left open where the match is weak. A row's size may be missing; if present it is once, few, many or a size class.

v_call,clone_size,d_call,j_call,cdr3_nt,cdr3_aa
TRBV4-1,-,-,TRBJ1-2,TGCGCCAGCAGCCAAGACAGGGCAGGTGAATGGAATGGCTACACCTTC,CASSQDRAGEWNGYTF
TRBV24-1,-,TRBD1,TRBJ1-2,TGTGCCACCAGTGATTTGGGACAGGATAAGCCGTCCTATGGCTACACCTTC,CATSDLGQDKPSYGYTF
TRBV6-2/TRBV6-3,once,-,TRBJ2-1,TGTGCCAGCAGTGTCGCTAGCCTTGAGCAGTTCTTC,CASSVASLEQFF
TRBV4-3,once,TRBD2,TRBJ2-7,TGCGCCAGCAGCCAAGAGGCCCTAGCGGGGGTATACGAGCAGTACTTC,CASSQEALAGVYEQYF
TRBV11-2,-,TRBD2,TRBJ2-3,TGTGCCAGCAGCCCTCGCCGACTAGCGGGAGTAGATACGCAGTATTTT,CASSPRRLAGVDTQYF
TRBV19,-,-,TRBJ2-7,TGTGCCAGTAGTAAGGGGGCTAGCGATACAGCCTACGAGCAGTACTTC,CASSKGASDTAYEQYF
TRBV10-3,-,-,TRBJ1-3,TGTGCCATCAGTGAGTCGGGGGGATCAGGAAACACCATATATTTT,CAISESGGSGNTIYF
TRBV4-1,-,-,TRBJ2-3,TGCGCCAGCAGCCACCTCGGGGTAGATACGCAGTATTTT,CASSHLGVDTQYF
TRBV7-9,-,-,TRBJ1-2,TGTGCCAGCAGCTTAGACAGGGCCAGGATGGCGCAGATCAACTATGGCTACACCTTC,CASSLDRARMAQINYGYTF
TRBV7-2,once,-,TRBJ2-2,TGTGCCAGCAGCTTTACGACAGGGAACACCGGGGAGCTGTTTTTT,CASSFTTGNTGELFF
TRBV19,once,TRBD2,TRBJ2-7,TGTGCCAGTAGACTACGACTAGCGGGAGCCTACGAGCAGTACTTC,CASRLRLAGAYEQYF
TRBV28,few,-,TRBJ1-2,TGTGCCAGCAGTTTGACAAGTTCGTCCTATGGCTACACCTTC,CASSLTSSSYGYTF
TRBV29-1,-,TRBD1,TRBJ1-1,TGCAGCGTTGCGCGGGGACAGGCCTATTGGAACACTGAAGCTTTCTTT,CSVARGQAYWNTEAFF
TRBV7-9,-,TRBD1,TRBJ1-2,TGTGCCAGCAGCTTTGGACAGGGTCTCTATGGCTACACCTTC,CASSFGQGLYGYTF
TRBV7-9,-,-,TRBJ1-4,TGTGCCAGCAGCTTAGATCCGGGAAAACTGTTTTTT,CASSLDPGKLFF
TRBV29-1,few,TRBD1,TRBJ2-3,TGCAGCGCCGGCCTAGGGGGCAGGACAGATACGCAGTATTTT,CSAGLGGRTDTQYF
TRBV4-1,-,TRBD2,TRBJ2-7,TGCGCCAGCAGCCATGACCCGGGGACTAGCGGACTTATTAAACCCTACGAGCAGTACTTC,CASSHDPGTSGLIKPYEQYF
TRBV5-4,-,TRBD2,TRBJ2-7,TGTGCCAGCAGCTTACTTGGTGGGGCGGGAGCCCAGCAGTACTTC,CASSLLGGAGAQQYF
TRBV29-1,-,-,TRBJ1-1,TGCAGCGTAGGGACAACACCCAACACTGAAGCTTTCTTT,CSVGTTPNTEAFF
TRBV5-1,once,TRBD1,TRBJ1-1,TGCGCCAGCAGCCGGGACAGCAACACTGAAGCTTTCTTT,CASSRDSNTEAFF
TRBV6-5,-,TRBD1,TRBJ1-1,TGTGCCAGCAGGCAGGGGGCGCGAGGGGTCACTGAAGCTTTCTTT,CASRQGARGVTEAFF
TRBV28,-,TRBD1,TRBJ1-5,TGTGCCTCGCAGGGACAGGGCATTAGCAATCAGCCCCAGCATTTT,CASQGQGISNQPQHF
TRBV6-8,-,TRBD1,TRBJ2-2,TGTGCCAGCAGTACACCGGGACAGGGGAACACCGGGGAGCTGTTTTTT,CASSTPGQGNTGELFF
TRBV28,-,TRBD1,TRBJ1-5,TGTGCCAGCAGTTTAATAGGGGGACAGAGGTATAGCAATCAGCCCCAGCATTTT,CASSLIGGQRYSNQPQHF
TRBV6-4,once,-,TRBJ1-2,TGTGCCAGCAGTCGCGATAGATACTATGGCTACACCTTC,CASSRDRYYGYTF
TRBV11-3,few,-,TRBJ2-7,TGTGCCAGCAACATGAGAGGATACGAGCAGTACTTC,CASNMRGYEQYF
TRBV5-1,few,-,TRBJ1-1,TGCGCCAGCAGCTTGATAAGGGAGACTGAAGCTTTCTTT,CASSLIRETEAFF
TRBV24-1,-,TRBD2,TRBJ2-1,TGTGCCACCAGTGATTCGGGGCTAGCGGTGCGGAATGAGCAGTTCTTC,CATSDSGLAVRNEQFF
TRBV7-9,few,-,TRBJ2-7,TGTGCCAGCAGCCGGGACACCACCTACGAGCAGTACTTC,CASSRDTTYEQYF
TRBV29-1,-,TRBD2,TRBJ2-7,TGCAGCGTTTTGCTAGCGGGGTTCTCCTACGAGCAGTACTTC,CSVLLAGFSYEQYF
TRBV20-1,-,TRBD2,TRBJ2-1,TGCAGTGCTAGTCAACTAGCGGGAGGGCATGGTGAGCAGTTCTTC,CSASQLAGGHGEQFF
TRBV29-1,-,-,TRBJ2-7,TGCAGCGTTTTATTAACAGCCTACGAGCAGTACTTC,CSVLLTAYEQYF
TRBV4-3,-,-,TRBJ2-1,TGCGCCAGCAGCCAAGATTCAGGGTACAATGAGCAGTTCTTC,CASSQDSGYNEQFF
TRBV9,once,-,TRBJ2-3,TGTGCCAGCAGCCTGGAGGTGGATACGCAGTATTTT,CASSLEVDTQYF
TRBV19,-,-,TRBJ1-5,TGTGCCAGTAGTATCGGGGGGTCCGGGCAGCCCCAGCATTTT,CASSIGGSGQPQHF
TRBV5-6,-,TRBD2,TRBJ2-2,TGTGCCAGCAGCTATCTTCGCGGGAGCGGGGAGCTGTTTTTT,CASSYLRGSGELFF
TRBV27,few,-,TRBJ2-7,TGTGCCAGCAGTTTAACGTGGGAACCGGGGTACGAGCAGTACTTC,CASSLTWEPGYEQYF
TRBV5-1,once,-,TRBJ2-3,TGCGCCAGCAGCAGGGGCAGTTACACAGATACGCAGTATTTT,CASSRGSYTDTQYF
TRBV25-1,-,-,TRBJ1-6,TGTGCCAGCGCCCGGGAGCAGGGCAGTTCACCCCTCCACTTT,CASAREQGSSPLHF
TRBV11-3,once,-,TRBJ1-1,TGTGCCAGCAGCTTAGATCTCAGGGGGAACACTGAAGCTTTCTTT,CASSLDLRGNTEAFF